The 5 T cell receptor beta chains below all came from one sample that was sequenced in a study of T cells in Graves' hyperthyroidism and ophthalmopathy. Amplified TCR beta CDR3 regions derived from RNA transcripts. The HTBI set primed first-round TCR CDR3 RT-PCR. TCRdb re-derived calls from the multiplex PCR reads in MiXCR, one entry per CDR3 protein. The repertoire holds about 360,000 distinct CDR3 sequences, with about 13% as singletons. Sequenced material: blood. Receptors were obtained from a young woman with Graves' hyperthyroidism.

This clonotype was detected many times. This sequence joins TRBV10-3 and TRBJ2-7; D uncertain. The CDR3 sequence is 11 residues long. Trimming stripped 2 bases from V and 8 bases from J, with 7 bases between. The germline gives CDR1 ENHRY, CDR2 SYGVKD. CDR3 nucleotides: TGTGCCATCAGTGAGGGAGTTCAGCAGTACTTC. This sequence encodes CAISEGVQQYF.

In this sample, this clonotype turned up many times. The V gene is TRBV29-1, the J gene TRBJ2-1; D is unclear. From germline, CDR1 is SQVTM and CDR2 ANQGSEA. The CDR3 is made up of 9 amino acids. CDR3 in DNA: TGCAAGAACAACAATGAGCAGTTCTTC. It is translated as CKNNNEQFF.

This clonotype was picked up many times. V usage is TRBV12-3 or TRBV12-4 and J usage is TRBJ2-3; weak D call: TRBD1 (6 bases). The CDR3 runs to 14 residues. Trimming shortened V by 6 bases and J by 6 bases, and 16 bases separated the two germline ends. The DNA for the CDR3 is TGTGCCAGCAGCCCACGAGGGGGTGGCGATACGCAGTATTTT. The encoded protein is CASSPRGGGDTQYF.

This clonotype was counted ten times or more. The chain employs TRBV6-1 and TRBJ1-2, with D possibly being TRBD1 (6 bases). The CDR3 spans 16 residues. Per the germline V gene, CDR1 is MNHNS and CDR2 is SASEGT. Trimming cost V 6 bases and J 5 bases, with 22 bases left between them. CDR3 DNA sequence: TGTGCCAGCAGGACTGCCACAGGGTCGGTTCCTTATGGCTACACCTTC. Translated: CASRTATGSVPYGYTF.

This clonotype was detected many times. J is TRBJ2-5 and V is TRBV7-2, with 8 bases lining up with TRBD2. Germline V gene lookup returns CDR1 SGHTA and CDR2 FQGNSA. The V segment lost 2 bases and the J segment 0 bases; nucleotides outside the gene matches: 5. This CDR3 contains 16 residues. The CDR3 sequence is CASSLSGRAYQETQYF. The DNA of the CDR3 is TGTGCCAGCAGCTTAAGCGGGAGAGCGTACCAAGAGACCCAGTACTTC.